Here is one T cell receptor (beta chain) with its context. Its antigen is not identified. The protocol was immunoSEQ multiplex PCR, while the TCRdb copy is restricted to in-frame clones and leaves out a portion. The sample gives around 80,000 clones, 78% of which show up once; roughly 23% is in the top ten. The data derive from a study of radiotherapy plus CTLA-4 blockade in lung cancer. Findings and limits, study-wide: TCR clones of tumor origin grew in blood after radiotherapy plus ipilimumab. Reports identified early blood T cell clone dynamics, with interferon-beta, as the best response predictor.

The CDR3 covers 15 residues. The junction had 6 bases not matched to a gene; V was cut back by 2 bases and J by 5 bases. Germline CDR1 MNHEY, CDR2 SVGAGI. Focal radiation plus CTLA-4 blockade with ipilimumab was administered to patients who had chemo-refractory metastatic non-small-cell lung cancer. The clonotype comes from a human donor with non-small cell lung cancer whose response to radiotherapy plus ipilimumab could not be evaluated. Some clones in this sample may be carry-over from other donors' samples. Sequenced material: peripheral blood, taken from a patient treated with radiotherapy plus ipilimumab. The rearrangement uses TRBV6-5 and TRBJ2-7; TRBD1 matches at 10 bases. CDR3 in amino acids: CASSYTGDRGHEQYF. The CDR3, as DNA: TGTGCCAGCAGTTACACCGGGGACAGGGGCCACGAGCAGTACTTC.